Below, 23 T cell receptor beta chains from the same sample are listed, as sequenced in a study of OX40 agonist ivuxolimab in advanced cancers. Generated by immunoSEQ multiplex PCR, the TCRdb table keeps only in-frame clones and is missing some. Among tens of thousands of clones listed, more than 70% were seen once. Sequencing was performed on CD4+ or CD8+ T cells sorted from blood, taken in a trial of the OX40 agonist ivuxolimab. The receptors shown here come from an adult with an advanced solid tumor such as melanoma, head and neck, liver or kidney cancer.

V is TRBV6-1 and J is TRBJ1-1, with D tentatively TRBD1 (6 bases). CDR3 length: 15 residues. CDR1 MNHNS and CDR2 SASEGT come from the germline V gene. V gave up 4 bases and J gave up 0 bases, with 12 bases separating them. CDR3 in amino acids: CASSVPGHLNTEAFF. DNA for the CDR3: TGTGCCAGCAGTGTACCGGGACACCTGAACACTGAAGCTTTCTTT.

V and J are TRBV6-1 and TRBJ1-3; unclear D gene. The CDR3 loop spans 15 amino acids. V was cut by 2 bases and J by 0 bases, with 8 bases left in between. CDR1 MNHNS and CDR2 SASEGT come from the germline V gene. CDR3 sequence reads: CASSERPPSGNTIYF. The CDR3 coding sequence is TGTGCCAGCAGTGAAAGACCCCCCTCTGGAAACACCATATATTTT.

The chain links TRBV5-4 to TRBJ2-1; TRBD2 matches 8 bases. This CDR3 is 16 amino acids long. V gave up 2 bases and J gave up 5 bases; unmatched junction bases: 9. The V gene's germline CDR1 is SGHNT and CDR2 YYREEE (reference sequence). This CDR3 is CASSLILGTRDNEQFF. The CDR3 region has the DNA TGTGCCAGCAGCTTAATATTGGGGACTAGGGACAATGAGCAGTTCTTC. Using reference TRBV5-4 and TRBJ2-1 for the parts outside the CDR3, the full variable domain is ETGVTQSPTHLIKTRGQQVTLRCSSQSGHNTVSWYQQALGQGPQFIFQYYREEENGRGNFPPRFSGLQFPNYSSELNVNALELDDSALYLCASSLILGTRDNEQFFGPGTRLTVL.

In this sample, this clone turned up once. The rearrangement joins TRBV7-3 to TRBJ2-1; 9 bases are shared with TRBD1. J lost 0 bases, V lost 2 bases, and 2 bases had no gene match. This CDR3 is 16 amino acids long. The V gene's germline CDR1 is SGHTA and CDR2 FQGTGA. CDR3 nucleotides: TGTGCCAGCAGCTTAGACAGGGGGTCCTCCTACAATGAGCAGTTCTTC. Its translation is CASSLDRGSSYNEQFF.

The chain links TRBV4-2 to TRBJ2-1, with 7 positions matching TRBD2. V was clipped by 4 bases and J by 6 bases; unmatched bases: 12. CDR1 and CDR2 (germline): LGHNA, YNFKEQ. CDR3 size: 16 residues. The CDR3 DNA is TGTGCCAGCAGCCCCCTCGCGCGGGAGCAGGGCAATGAGCAGTTCTTC. The encoded protein is CASSPLAREQGNEQFF.

The chain recombines TRBV18 with TRBJ2-5; D not certain. CDR1 is KGHSH, CDR2 LQKENI, per germline. This CDR3 has 14 amino acids. Trimming shortened V by 5 bases and J by 4 bases, and 14 bases separated the two germline ends. DNA for the CDR3: TGTGCCAGCTCATATCTACGGCCCGTAGAGACCCAGTACTTC. It specifies CASSYLRPVETQYF.

V usage is TRBV11-1 and J usage is TRBJ2-2; 7 bases are a match to TRBD1. Germline V CDR1 and CDR2: SGHAT, FQDESV (reference sequence). J gave up 2 bases and V 5 bases, and 17 bases lay outside the gene matches. The CDR3 consists of 19 residues. The CDR3 nucleotides are TGTGCCAGCAGCCATCGTGTTCGGCTGGGACAGAAAAACACCGGGGAGCTGTTTTTT. Protein sequence: CASSHRVRLGQKNTGELFF.

This clone appeared once. Here the CDR3 reads CASTDTPGVETQYF. The CDR3 nucleotides read TGTGCCAGCACGGACACTCCTGGGGTAGAGACCCAGTACTTC. The V call is TRBV6-1, the J call TRBJ2-5, with D perhaps TRBD1 (5 bases). CDR3 size: 14 residues. V gave up 7 bases and J gave up 4 bases, with 16 bases separating them. CDR1 and CDR2 from the germline V gene are MNHNS and SASEGT.

The chain recombines TRBV6-1 with TRBJ2-5; D unclear. This CDR3 has 12 amino acids. Germline values: CDR1 MNHNS, CDR2 SASEGT. Trimming cost V 7 bases and J 5 bases, with 11 bases left between them. DNA of the CDR3: TGTGCCAGCACCCTTCTGGTGGAGACCCAGTACTTC. It codes for CASTLLVETQYF.

The chain employs TRBV29-1 and TRBJ1-6; D call uncertain. In germline, CDR1 is SQVTM, CDR2 ANQGSEA. The CDR3 contains 12 residues. V was clipped by 5 bases and J by 9 bases, with 11 bases between them. In DNA form, the CDR3 reads TGCAGCGTTCGCGTTTTTGGTTCACCCCTCCACTTT. Translated: CSVRVFGSPLHF.

The V call is TRBV5-6, the J call TRBJ2-5; D might be TRBD1 (6 bases). Germline-derived CDR1 and CDR2 are SGHDT and YYEEEE. The CDR3 runs to 12 residues. Deletions cut 3 bases from V and 5 bases from J, with 8 bases between. The CDR3 region has the DNA TGTGCCAGCAGCTGGGGGCGCGAGACCCAGTACTTC. Amino acid sequence: CASSWGRETQYF.

V gene TRBV7-9 combines with J gene TRBJ1-4, with 10 bases aligning to TRBD1. The CDR3 spans 15 residues. The germline V gene has CDR1 SEHNR and CDR2 FQNEAQ (reference sequence). J lost 6 bases, V lost 6 bases, and 7 bases had no gene match. CDR3 amino acids: CASSFSGTGDEKLFF. In DNA, the CDR3 is TGTGCCAGCAGTTTCTCCGGGACAGGGGATGAAAAACTGTTTTTT.

DNA of the CDR3: TGTGCCAGCAGCTTTCAAGGGGCCAGCTACACCTTC. Translating it yields CASSFQGASYTF. V is TRBV7-2 and J is TRBJ1-2; D possibly corresponds to TRBD1 (5 bases). V was cut by 3 bases and J by 9 bases, with 11 bases left in between. The length of the CDR3 is 12 residues. Per the germline V gene, CDR1 is SGHTA and CDR2 is FQGNSA.

The V gene is TRBV5-1, the J gene TRBJ1-1; 8 nucleotides match TRBD1. The CDR3 consists of 14 residues. V lost 4 bases and J lost 4; bases outside the gene matches: 6. Germline lookup yields CDR1 SGHRS and CDR2 YFSETQ. CDR3 residues: CASSPGQGGTEAFF. The CDR3 DNA follows: TGCGCCAGCAGCCCTGGACAGGGAGGCACTGAAGCTTTCTTT.

V and J are TRBV30 and TRBJ1-4; TRBD1 might be the D (5 bases). The CDR3 contains 16 residues. Per germline, CDR1 GTSNPN and CDR2 SVGIG (reference sequence). V was pared by 1 base and J by 4 bases, with 16 bases between. The CDR3 DNA is TGTGCCTGGAGTGACCTTGGGGGACCGAGTAATGAAAAACTGTTTTTT. Its protein is CAWSDLGGPSNEKLFF.

V is TRBV6-1 and J is TRBJ1-2; the D is unclear. The V end was cut by 0 bases, the J end by 4 bases, with 6 bases between. The germline V gene encodes CDR1 MNHNS and CDR2 SASEGT. The CDR3 has 13 residues. CDR3 in DNA: TGTGCCAGCAGTGAAGCGGGTCGCTATGGCTACACCTTC. As protein: CASSEAGRYGYTF.

The gene calls are TRBV11-3 and TRBJ2-3, with D possibly TRBD2 on 5 matching bases. Germline lookup yields CDR1 SGHNT and CDR2 YENEEA. The germline V and J ends were trimmed by 5 bases and 5 bases, with 17 bases remaining between them. CDR3 size: 15 residues. The CDR3 here is CASSISGIRGDTQYF. The CDR3 DNA follows: TGTGCCAGCAGCATTTCCGGGATCCGGGGAGATACGCAGTATTTT.

The chain combines TRBV6-5 with TRBJ2-7, with 8 bases matching TRBD1. The CDR3 has 14 amino acids. CDR1 is MNHEY, CDR2 SVGAGI, per germline. Trimming at V came to 0 bases and at J to 5 bases, leaving 3 bases not matched to a gene. The CDR3 DNA reads TGTGCCAGCAGTTACTCCGGACAGGGCCACGAGCAGTACTTC. Its translation is CASSYSGQGHEQYF.

The chain joins TRBV18 to TRBJ1-1; D is uncertain. The CDR3 spans 13 residues. Trimming shortened V by 5 bases and J by 0 bases, and 7 bases separated the two germline ends. Germline values: CDR1 KGHSH, CDR2 LQKENI. The CDR3 sequence: CASSVSVNTEAFF. Here the CDR3 DNA reads TGTGCCAGCTCAGTATCAGTGAACACTGAAGCTTTCTTT.

V is TRBV10-3 and J is TRBJ1-2; 10 bases map to TRBD1. The CDR3 is 13 amino acids. CDR1 and CDR2 from the germline V gene are ENHRY and SYGVKD. Trimming at V came to 5 bases and at J to 4 bases, leaving 1 base not matched to a gene. CDR3 amino acids: CAISRQGAYGYTF. CDR3 bases: TGTGCCATCAGTAGACAGGGGGCCTATGGCTACACCTTC.

V gene TRBV19 combines with J gene TRBJ1-5; 9 bases map to TRBD1. CDR1 and CDR2 from the germline V gene are LNHDA and SQIVND (reference sequence). The V segment lost 4 bases and the J segment 6 bases; nucleotides outside the gene matches: 7. The CDR3 is made up of 15 amino acids. The DNA for the CDR3 is TGTGCCAGTAGTAGTACAGGGGGCTTTAGTCAGCCCCAGCATTTT. This codes for CASSSTGGFSQPQHF.

The V gene is TRBV27, the J gene TRBJ2-2, with a possible D match to TRBD1 (6 bases). V gave up 7 bases and J gave up 6 bases, with 15 bases separating them. CDR1 is MNHEY and CDR2 is SMNVEV in the germline V gene (reference sequence). This CDR3 has 14 residues. The CDR3 here is CASTPDSRAGELFF. The DNA of the CDR3 is TGTGCCAGCACCCCGGACAGTCGGGCCGGGGAGCTGTTTTTT.

The count of this clone is one. The gene calls are TRBV11-3 and TRBJ2-7; 7 bases match TRBD1. The CDR3 sequence is 14 residues long. The V gene's germline CDR1 is SGHNT and CDR2 YENEEA. J lost 1 base, V lost 1 base, and 1 base had no gene match. This CDR3 reads CASSLGRGSYEQYF. CDR3 nucleotides: TGTGCCAGCAGCTTAGGCAGGGGGTCCTACGAGCAGTACTTC. Full variable domain (missing parts from reference TRBV11-3 and TRBJ2-7): EAGVVQSPRYKIIEKKQPVAFWCNPISGHNTLYWYLQNLGQGPELLIRYENEEAVDDSQLPKDRFSAERLKGVDSTLKIQPAELGDSAVYLCASSLGRGSYEQYFGPGTRLTVT.